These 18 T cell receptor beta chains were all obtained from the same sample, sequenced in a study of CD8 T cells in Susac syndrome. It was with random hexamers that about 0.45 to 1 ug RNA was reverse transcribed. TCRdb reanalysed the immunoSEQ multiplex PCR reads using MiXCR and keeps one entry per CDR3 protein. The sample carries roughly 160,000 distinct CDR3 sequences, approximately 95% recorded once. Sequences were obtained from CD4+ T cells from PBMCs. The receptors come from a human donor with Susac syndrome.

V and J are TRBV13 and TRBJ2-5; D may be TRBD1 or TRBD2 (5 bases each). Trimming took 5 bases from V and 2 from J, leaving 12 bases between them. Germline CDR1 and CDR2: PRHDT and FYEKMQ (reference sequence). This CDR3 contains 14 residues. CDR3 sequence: CASSRGRAQETQYF. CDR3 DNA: TGTGCCAGCAGCCGGGGACGGGCACAAGAGACCCAGTACTTC.

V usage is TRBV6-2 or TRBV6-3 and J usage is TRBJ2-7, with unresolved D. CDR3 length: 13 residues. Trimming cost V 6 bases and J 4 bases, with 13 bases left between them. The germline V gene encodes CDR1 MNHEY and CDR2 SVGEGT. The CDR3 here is CASRPGYEYEQYV. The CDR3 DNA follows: TGTGCCAGCAGACCGGGTTACGAATACGAGCAGTACGTC.

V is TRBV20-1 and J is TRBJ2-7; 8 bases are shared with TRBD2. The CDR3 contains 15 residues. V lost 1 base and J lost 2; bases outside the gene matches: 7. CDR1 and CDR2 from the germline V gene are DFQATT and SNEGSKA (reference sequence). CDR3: CSARVGISGAYEQYF. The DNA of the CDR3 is TGCAGTGCTAGAGTGGGGATTAGCGGGGCCTACGAGCAGTACTTC.

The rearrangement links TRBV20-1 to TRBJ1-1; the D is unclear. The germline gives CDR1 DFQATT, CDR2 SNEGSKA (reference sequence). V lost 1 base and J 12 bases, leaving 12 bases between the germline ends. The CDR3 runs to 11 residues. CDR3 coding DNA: TGCAGTGCTAGAGCAAGTGTTGCGTCTTTCTTT. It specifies CSARASVASFF.

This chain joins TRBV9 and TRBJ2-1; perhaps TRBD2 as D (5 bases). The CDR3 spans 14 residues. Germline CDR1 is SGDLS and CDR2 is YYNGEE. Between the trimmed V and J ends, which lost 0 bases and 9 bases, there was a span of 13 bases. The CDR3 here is CASSVVTTSGEQFF. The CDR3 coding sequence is TGTGCCAGCAGCGTAGTCACAACTAGTGGTGAGCAGTTCTTC.

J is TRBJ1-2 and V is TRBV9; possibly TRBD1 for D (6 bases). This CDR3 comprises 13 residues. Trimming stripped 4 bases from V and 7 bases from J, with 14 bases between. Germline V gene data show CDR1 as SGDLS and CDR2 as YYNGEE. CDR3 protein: CASSTHRDGGYTF. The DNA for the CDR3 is TGTGCCAGCAGCACCCACAGGGATGGTGGCTACACCTTC.

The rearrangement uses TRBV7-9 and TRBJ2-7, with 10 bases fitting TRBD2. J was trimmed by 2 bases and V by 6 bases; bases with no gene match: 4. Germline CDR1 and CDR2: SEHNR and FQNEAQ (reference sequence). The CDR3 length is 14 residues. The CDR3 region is CASSSSGGAYEQYV. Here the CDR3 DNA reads TGTGCCAGCAGTTCAAGCGGGGGGGCCTACGAGCAGTACGTC.

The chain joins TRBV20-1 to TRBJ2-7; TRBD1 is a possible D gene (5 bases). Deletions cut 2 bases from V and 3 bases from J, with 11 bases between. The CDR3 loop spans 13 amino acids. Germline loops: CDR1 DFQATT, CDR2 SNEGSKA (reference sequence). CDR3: CSARPDINYEQYF. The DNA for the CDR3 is TGCAGTGCTAGACCGGACATCAACTACGAGCAGTACTTC.

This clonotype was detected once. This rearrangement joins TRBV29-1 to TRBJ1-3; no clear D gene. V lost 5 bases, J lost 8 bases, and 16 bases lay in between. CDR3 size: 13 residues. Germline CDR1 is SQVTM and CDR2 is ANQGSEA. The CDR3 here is CSVRLGGEYTIYF. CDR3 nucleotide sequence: TGCAGCGTTCGTTTGGGCGGCGAGTACACCATATATTTT.

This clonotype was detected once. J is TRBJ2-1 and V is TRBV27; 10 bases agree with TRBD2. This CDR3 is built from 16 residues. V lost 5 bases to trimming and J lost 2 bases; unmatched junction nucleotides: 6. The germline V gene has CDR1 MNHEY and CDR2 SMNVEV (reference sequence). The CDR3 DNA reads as TGTGCCAGCAGTATTCTTAGCGGGAGGACCTACAATGAGCAGTTCTTC. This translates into CASSILSGRTYNEQFF.

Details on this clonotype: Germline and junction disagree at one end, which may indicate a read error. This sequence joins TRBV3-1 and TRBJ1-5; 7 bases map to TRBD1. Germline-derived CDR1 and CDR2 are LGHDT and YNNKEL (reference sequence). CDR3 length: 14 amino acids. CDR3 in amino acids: CASSQVGGKQPQHF. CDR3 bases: TGTGCCAGCAGCCAAGTAGGGGGCAAGCAGCCCCAGCATTTT.

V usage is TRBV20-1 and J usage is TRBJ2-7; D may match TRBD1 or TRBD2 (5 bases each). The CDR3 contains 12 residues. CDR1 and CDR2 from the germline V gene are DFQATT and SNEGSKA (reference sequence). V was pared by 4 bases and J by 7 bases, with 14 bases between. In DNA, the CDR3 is TGCAGTGCTAATCGCGGGCAGGGAGAGCAGTACTTC. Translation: CSANRGQGEQYF.

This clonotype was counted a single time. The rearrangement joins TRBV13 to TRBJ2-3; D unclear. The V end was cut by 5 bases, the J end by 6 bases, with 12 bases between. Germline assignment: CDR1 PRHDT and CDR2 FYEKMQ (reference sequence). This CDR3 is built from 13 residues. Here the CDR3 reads CASSIGGSDTQYF. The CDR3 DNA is TGTGCCAGCAGCATCGGTGGTTCTGATACGCAGTATTTT. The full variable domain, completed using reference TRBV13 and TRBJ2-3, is AAGVIQSPRHLIKEKRETATLKCYPIPRHDTVYWYQQGPGQDPQFLISFYEKMQSDKGSIPDRFSAQQFSDYHSELNMSSLELGDSALYFCASSIGGSDTQYFGPGTRLTVL.

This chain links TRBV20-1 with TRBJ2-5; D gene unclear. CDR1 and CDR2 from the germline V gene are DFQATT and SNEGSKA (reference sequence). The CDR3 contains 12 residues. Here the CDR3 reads CSTQTVQETQYF. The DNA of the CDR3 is TGCAGCACCCAAACCGTACAAGAGACCCAGTACTTC.

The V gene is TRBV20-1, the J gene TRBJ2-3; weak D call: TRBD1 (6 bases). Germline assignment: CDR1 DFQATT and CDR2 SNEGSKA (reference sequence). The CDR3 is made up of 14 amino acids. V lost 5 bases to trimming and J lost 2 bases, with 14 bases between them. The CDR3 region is CSAGLDRTTDTQYF. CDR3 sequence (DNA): TGCAGTGCTGGCCTGGACAGAACCACAGATACGCAGTATTTT.

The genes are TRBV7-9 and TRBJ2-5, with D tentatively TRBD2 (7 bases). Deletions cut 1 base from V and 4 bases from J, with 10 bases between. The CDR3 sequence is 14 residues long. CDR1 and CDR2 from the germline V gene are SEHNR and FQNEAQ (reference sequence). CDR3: CASSLEGGPETQYF. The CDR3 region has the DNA TGTGCCAGCAGCTTAGAGGGGGGGCCAGAGACCCAGTACTTC.

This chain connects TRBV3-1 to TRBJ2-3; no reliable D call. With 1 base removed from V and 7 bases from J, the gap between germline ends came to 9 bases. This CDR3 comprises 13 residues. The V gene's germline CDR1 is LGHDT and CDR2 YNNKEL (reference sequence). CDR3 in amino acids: CASSQVSSYTQYF. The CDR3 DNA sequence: TGTGCCAGCAGCCAAGTAAGCAGCTATACGCAGTATTTT.

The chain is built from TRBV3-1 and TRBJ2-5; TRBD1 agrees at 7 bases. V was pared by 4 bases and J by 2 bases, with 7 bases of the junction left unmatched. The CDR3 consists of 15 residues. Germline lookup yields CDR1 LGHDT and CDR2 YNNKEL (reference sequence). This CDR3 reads CASSLRTGVQETQYF. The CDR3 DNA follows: TGTGCCAGCAGCCTAAGGACAGGCGTACAAGAGACCCAGTACTTC.